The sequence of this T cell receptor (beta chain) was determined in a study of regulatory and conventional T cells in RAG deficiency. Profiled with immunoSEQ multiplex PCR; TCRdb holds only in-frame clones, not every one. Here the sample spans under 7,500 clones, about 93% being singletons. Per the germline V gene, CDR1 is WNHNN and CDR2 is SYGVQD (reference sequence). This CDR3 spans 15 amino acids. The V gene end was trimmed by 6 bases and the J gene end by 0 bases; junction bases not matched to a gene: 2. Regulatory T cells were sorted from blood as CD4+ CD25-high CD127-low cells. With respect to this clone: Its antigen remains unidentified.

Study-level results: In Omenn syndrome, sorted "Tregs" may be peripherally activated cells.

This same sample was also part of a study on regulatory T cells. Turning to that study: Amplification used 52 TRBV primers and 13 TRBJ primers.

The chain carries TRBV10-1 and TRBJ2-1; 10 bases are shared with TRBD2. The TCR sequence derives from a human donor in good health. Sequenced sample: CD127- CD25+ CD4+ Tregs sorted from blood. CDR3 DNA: TGCGCCAGCAGACTAGCGGGGAGCTCCTACAATGAGCAGTTCTTC. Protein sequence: CASRLAGSSYNEQFF.